This T cell receptor beta chain came from a study of lymphopenia after photon versus proton radiotherapy. Whole-study results and caveats: Oligoclonal CD8+ Temra expansion after nadir drove photon patients' diversity drop. Relative stability marked proton patients; photon patients lost diversity and naive cells.

This clone occurred once. The target antigen is unknown. Assay: immunoSEQ multiplex PCR; the TCRdb copy retains only in-frame clones and omits some. The sample comprises about 62,000 clones, roughly nine tenths of which are singletons, and 9.5% to 15% rests with the top ten. The germline V gene has CDR1 MNHEY and CDR2 SMNVEV (reference sequence). Deletions cut 5 bases from V and 0 bases from J, with 8 bases between. This CDR3 region has 15 residues. The sequencing used peripheral blood, collected from a patient treated with proton-based radiotherapy. This receptor was identified in a man older than 75 with esophageal cancer. This chain links TRBV27 with TRBJ2-6, with D hard to call. The CDR3 nucleotides read TGTGCCAGCAGTCCAACAATCTCTGGGGCCAACGTCCTGACTTTC. Protein: CASSPTISGANVLTF.